This record covers a single TCR beta chain. The data derive from a study of blood T cell repertoires in COVID-19. In the study overall: Material from acute and convalescent COVID-19 was sourced from the United States, Italy and Spain.

Libraries were prepared by immunoSEQ multiplex PCR; TCRdb keeps only in-frame clonotypes and omits some of them. The table lists under 200,000 clones, approximately 90% of them singletons, with approximately 0.5% in the top ten. CDR3 size: 11 residues. Trimming took off 6 bases at V and 12 bases at J, with 11 bases between the two ends. CDR1 is MNHEY, CDR2 SVGEGT, per germline. The clonotype comes from a man aged 50-60 years with acute or convalescent COVID-19. V usage is TRBV6-2 or TRBV6-3 and J usage is TRBJ1-4, with D tentatively TRBD1 (6 bases). The sequencing sample was made of peripheral blood. CDR3 loop: CASSRGRELFF. DNA for the CDR3: TGTGCCAGCAGCAGGGGAAGGGAACTGTTTTTT.